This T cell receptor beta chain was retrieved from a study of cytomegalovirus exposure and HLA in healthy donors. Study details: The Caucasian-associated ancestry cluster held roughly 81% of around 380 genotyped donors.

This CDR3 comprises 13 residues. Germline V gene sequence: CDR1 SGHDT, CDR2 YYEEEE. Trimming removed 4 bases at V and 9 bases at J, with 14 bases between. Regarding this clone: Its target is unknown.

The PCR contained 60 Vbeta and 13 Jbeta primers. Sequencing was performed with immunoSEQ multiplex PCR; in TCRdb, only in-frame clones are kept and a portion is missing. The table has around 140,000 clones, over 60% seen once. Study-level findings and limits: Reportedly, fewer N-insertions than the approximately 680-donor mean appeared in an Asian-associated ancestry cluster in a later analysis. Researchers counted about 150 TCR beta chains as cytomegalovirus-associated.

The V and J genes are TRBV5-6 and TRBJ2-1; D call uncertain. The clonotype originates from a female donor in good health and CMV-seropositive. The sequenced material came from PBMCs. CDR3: CASSHGSVFEQFF. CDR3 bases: TGTGCCAGCAGCCACGGTTCGGTTTTTGAGCAGTTCTTC.